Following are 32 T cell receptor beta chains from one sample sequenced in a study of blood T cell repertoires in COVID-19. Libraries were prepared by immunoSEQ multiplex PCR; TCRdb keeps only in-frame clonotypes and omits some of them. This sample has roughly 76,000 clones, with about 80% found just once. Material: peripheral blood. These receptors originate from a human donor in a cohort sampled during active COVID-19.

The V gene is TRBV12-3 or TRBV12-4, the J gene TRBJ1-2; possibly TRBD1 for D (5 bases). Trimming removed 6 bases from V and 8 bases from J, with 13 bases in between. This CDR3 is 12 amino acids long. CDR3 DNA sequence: TGTGCCAGCAGCAACAGGTGGAGAGGCTACACCTTC. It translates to CASSNRWRGYTF.

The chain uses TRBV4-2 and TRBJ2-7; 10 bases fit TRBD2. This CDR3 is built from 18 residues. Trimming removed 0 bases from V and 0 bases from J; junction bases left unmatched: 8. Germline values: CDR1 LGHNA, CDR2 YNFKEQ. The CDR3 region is CASSQDLRGTSVSYEQYF. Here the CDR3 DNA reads TGTGCCAGCAGCCAAGATCTCCGGGGGACTAGCGTCTCCTACGAGCAGTACTTC.

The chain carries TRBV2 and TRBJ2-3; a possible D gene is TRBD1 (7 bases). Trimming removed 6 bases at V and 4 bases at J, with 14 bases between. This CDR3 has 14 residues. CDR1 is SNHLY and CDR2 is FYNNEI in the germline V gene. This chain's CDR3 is CASRQDRRADTQYF. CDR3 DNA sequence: TGTGCCAGCAGACAGGACAGGAGGGCAGATACGCAGTATTTT.

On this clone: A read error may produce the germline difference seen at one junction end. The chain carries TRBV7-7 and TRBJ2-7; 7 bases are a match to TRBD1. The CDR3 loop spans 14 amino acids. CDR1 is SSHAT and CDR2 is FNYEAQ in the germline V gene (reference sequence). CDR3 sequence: CASSLDQGAYEQYF. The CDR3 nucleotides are TGTGCTAGCAGCTTAGATCAGGGGGCCTACGAGCAGTACTTC.

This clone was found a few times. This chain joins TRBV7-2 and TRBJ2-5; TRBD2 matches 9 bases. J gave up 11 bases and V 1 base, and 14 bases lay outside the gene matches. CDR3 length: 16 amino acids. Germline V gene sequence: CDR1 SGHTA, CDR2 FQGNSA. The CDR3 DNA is TGTGCCAGCAGCTTAGGTGCTAGCGGGGCCTCGAGTTTACAGTACTTC. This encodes CASSLGASGASSLQYF.

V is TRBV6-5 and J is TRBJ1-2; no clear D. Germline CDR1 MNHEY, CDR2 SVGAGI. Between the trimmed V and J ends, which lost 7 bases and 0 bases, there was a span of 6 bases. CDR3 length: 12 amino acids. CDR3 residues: CASTESNYGYTF. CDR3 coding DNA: TGTGCCAGCACAGAATCTAACTATGGCTACACCTTC.

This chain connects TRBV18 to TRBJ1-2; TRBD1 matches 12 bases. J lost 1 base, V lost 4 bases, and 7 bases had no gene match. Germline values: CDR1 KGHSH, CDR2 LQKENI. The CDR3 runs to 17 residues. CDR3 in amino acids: CASSLTGTGGLNYGYTF. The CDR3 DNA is TGTGCCAGCTCACTTACCGGGACAGGGGGCCTTAACTATGGCTACACCTTC.

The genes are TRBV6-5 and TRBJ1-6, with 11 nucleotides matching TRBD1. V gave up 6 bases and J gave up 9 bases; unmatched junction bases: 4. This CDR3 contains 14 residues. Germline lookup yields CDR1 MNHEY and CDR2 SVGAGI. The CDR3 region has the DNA TGTGCCAGCAGGGATGGGACAGGGGGTTCACCCCTCCACTTT. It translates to CASRDGTGGSPLHF.

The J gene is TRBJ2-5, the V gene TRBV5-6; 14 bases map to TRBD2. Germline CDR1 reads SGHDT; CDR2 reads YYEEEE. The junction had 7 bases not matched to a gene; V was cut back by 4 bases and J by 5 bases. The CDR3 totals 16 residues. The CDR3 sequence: CASSGTSGRGWETQYF. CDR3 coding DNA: TGTGCCAGCAGCGGGACTAGCGGGAGAGGGTGGGAGACCCAGTACTTC.

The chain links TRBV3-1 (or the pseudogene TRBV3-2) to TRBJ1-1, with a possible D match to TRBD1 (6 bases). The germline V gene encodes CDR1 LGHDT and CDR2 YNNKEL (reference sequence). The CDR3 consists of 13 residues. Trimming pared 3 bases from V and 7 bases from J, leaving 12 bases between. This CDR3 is CASSQATGYEAFF. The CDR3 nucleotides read TGTGCCAGCAGCCAGGCTACAGGGTATGAAGCTTTCTTT.

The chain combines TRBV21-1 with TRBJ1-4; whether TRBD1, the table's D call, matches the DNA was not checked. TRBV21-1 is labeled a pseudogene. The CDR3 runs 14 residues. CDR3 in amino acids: CASSKTGRVEKLFF. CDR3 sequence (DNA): TGTGCCAGCAGCAAGACCGGCAGGGTAGAAAAACTGTTTTTT.

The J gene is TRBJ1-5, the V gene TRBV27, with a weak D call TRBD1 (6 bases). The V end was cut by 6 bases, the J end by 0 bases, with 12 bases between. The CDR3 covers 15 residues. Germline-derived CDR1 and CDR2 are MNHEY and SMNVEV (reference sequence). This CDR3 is CASRGGGDSNQPQHF. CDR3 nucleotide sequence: TGTGCCAGCAGGGGAGGGGGGGATAGCAATCAGCCCCAGCATTTT.

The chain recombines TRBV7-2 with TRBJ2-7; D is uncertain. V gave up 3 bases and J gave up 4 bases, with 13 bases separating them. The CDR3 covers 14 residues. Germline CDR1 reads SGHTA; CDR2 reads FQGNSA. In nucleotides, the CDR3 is TGTGCCAGCAGCTTTGGTTCACAGCTGTACGAGCAGTACTTC. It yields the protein CASSFGSQLYEQYF.

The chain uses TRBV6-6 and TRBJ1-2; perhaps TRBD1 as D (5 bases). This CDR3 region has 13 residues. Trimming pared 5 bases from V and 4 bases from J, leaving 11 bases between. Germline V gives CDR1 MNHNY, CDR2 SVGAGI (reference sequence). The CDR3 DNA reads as TGTGCCAGCAGTGACAGAAGGCCCTATGGCTACACCTTC. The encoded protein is CASSDRRPYGYTF.

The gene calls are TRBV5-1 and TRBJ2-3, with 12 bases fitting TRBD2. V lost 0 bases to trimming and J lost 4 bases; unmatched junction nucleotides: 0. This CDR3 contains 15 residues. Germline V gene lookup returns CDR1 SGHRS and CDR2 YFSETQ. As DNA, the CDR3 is TGCGCCAGCAGCTTGGGACTAGCGGGAGCAGATACGCAGTATTTT. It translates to CASSLGLAGADTQYF.

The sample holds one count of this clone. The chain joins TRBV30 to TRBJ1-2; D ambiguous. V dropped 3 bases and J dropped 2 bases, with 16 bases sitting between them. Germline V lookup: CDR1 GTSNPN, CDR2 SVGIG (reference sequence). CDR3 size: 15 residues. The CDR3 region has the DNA TGTGCCTGGAGGGTTTTTGAGGGCGCCAACTATGGCTACACCTTC. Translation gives CAWRVFEGANYGYTF.

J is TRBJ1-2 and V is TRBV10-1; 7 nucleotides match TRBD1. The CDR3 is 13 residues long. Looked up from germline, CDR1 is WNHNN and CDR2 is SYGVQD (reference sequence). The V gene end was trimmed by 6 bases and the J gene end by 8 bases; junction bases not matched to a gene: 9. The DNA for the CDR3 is TGCGCCAGCAGCCCCGGGACAGCTGGAGGCTACACCTTC. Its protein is CASSPGTAGGYTF.

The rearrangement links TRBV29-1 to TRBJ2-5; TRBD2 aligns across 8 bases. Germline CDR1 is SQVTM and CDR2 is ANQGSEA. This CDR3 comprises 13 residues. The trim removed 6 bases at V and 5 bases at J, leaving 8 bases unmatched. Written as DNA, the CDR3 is TGCAGCGTGGTGGCTAGCGGGTCGGAGACCCAGTACTTC. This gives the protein CSVVASGSETQYF.

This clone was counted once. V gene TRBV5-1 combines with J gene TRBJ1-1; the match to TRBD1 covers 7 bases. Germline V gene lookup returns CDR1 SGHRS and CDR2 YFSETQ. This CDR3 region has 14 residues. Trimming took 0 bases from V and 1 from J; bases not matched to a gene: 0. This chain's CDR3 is CASSLAGGNTEAFF. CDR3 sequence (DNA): TGCGCCAGCAGCTTGGCAGGGGGGAACACTGAAGCTTTCTTT.

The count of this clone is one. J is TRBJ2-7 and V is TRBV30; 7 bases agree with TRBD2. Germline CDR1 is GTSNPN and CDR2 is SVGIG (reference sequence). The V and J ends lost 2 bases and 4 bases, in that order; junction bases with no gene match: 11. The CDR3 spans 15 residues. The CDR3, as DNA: TGTGCCTGGAGTCCGAGCGGGAAAACGCATTACGAGCAGTACTTC. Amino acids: CAWSPSGKTHYEQYF.

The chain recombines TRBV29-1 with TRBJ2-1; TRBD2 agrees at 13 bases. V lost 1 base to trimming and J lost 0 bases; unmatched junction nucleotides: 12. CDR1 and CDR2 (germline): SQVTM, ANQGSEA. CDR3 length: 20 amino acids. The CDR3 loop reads CSVEGTRTSGRPSSYNEQFF. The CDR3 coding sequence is TGCAGCGTTGAAGGGACCAGGACTAGCGGGAGACCAAGCTCCTACAATGAGCAGTTCTTC.

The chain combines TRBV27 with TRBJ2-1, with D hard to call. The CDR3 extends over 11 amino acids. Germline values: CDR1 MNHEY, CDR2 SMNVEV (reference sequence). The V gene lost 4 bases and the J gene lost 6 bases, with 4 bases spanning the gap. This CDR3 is CASSYSNEQFF. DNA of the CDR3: TGTGCCAGCAGTTACAGCAATGAGCAGTTCTTC.

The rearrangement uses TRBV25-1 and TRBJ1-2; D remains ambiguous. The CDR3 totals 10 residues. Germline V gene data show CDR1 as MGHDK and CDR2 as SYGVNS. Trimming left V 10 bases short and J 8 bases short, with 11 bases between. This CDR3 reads CAIGHLGYTF. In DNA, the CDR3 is TGTGCCATCGGTCATTTAGGCTACACCTTC.

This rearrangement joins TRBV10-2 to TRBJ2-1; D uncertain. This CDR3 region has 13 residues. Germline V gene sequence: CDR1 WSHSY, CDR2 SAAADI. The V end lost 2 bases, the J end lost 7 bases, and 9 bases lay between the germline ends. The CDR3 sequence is CASSERLENEQFF. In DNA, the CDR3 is TGCGCCAGCAGTGAGCGTCTGGAGAATGAGCAGTTCTTC.

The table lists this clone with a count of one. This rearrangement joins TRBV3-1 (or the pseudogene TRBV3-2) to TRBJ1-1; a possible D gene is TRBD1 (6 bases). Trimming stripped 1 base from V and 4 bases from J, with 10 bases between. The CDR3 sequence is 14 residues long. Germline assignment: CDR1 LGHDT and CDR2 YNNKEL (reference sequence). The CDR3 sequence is CASSQGGPATEAFF. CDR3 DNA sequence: TGTGCCAGCAGCCAAGGGGGGCCGGCCACTGAAGCTTTCTTT.

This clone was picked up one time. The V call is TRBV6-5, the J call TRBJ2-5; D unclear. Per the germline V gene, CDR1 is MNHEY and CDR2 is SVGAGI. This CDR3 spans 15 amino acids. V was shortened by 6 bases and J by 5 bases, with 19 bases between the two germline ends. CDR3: CASSAVATTGETQYF. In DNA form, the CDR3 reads TGTGCCAGCAGCGCGGTAGCAACAACCGGGGAGACCCAGTACTTC.

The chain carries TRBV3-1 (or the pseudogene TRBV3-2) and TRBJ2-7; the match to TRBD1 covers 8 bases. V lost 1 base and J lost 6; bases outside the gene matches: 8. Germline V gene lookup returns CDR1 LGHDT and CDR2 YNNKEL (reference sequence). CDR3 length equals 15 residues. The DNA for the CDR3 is TGTGCCAGCAGCCAAGTCCGGACAGGGACATCCGAGCAGTACTTC. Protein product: CASSQVRTGTSEQYF.

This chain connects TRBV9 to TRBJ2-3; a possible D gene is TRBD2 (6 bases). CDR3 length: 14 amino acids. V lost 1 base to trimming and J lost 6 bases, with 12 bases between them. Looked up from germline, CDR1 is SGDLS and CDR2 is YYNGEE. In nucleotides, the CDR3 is TGTGCCAGCAGCGTATCCCGACTAGGGGATACGCAGTATTTT. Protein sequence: CASSVSRLGDTQYF.

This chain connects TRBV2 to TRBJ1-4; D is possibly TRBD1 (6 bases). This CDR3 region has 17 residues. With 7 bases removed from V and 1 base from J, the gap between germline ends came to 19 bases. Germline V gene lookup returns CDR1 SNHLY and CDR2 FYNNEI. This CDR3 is CASITPPSTGTNEKLFF. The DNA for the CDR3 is TGTGCCAGCATCACTCCCCCGTCGACAGGAACTAATGAAAAACTGTTTTTT.

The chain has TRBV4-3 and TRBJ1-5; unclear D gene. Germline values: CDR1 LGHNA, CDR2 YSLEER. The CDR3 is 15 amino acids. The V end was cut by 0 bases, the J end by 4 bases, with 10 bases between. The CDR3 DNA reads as TGCGCCAGCAGCCAAGATTGGTCAGTTAATCAGCCCCAGCATTTT. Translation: CASSQDWSVNQPQHF.

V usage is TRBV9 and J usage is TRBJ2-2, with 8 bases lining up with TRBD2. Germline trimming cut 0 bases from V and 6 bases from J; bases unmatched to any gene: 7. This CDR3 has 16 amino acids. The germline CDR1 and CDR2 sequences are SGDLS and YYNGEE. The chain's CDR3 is CASSVGSGGVAGELFF. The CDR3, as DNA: TGTGCCAGCAGCGTAGGTTCGGGAGGGGTGGCCGGGGAGCTGTTTTTT.

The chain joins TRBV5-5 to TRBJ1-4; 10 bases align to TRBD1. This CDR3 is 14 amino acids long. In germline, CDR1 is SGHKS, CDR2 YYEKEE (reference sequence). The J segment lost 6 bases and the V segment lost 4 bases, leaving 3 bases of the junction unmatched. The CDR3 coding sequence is TGTGCCAGCAGCAGGACAGGGGGTGATGAAAAACTGTTTTTT. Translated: CASSRTGGDEKLFF.